The 14 T cell receptor beta chains below were found in one sample sequenced in a study of breast tumors, draining lymph nodes, adjacent tissues. TCRdb passed the multiplex PCR reads through MiXCR, listing each CDR3 protein once. The table records more than 200,000 distinct CDR3 sequences, approximately 29% of them present only once. Samples came from axillary lymph nodes draining the breast cancer. Sequenced: axillary lymph node tissue. Receptor source: a female donor with breast cancer. Some clones in this sample may be carry-over from other donors' samples.

A word on this clonotype: The conserved phenylalanine or tryptophan normally closing the CDR3 is absent here, so this likely arose from a read error. The DNA is left out, because the CDR3 cannot be placed on it with certainty; the CDR3 is given as TCRdb lists it. The gene calls are TRBV9 and TRBJ2-4; the table's D gene call, TRBD1, was not cross checked with the DNA. The CDR3 contains 9 residues when both ends are counted. CDR1 is SGDLS, CDR2 YYNGEE, per germline. The CDR3 reads CASSDVPGQ.

The CDR3 DNA is TGTGCCAGCAACCAGGGGGGGAACCTCTACGAGCAGTACTTC. It yields the protein CASNQGGNLYEQYF. The J gene is TRBJ2-7, the V gene TRBV6-1; either TRBD1 or TRBD2 may supply D (7 bases each). Germline V gene data show CDR1 as MNHNS and CDR2 as SASEGT. V dropped 7 bases and J dropped 3 bases, with 16 bases sitting between them. This CDR3 comprises 14 residues.

In its sample, this clonotype was seen many times. This chain links TRBV18 with TRBJ1-4; the D is unclear. This CDR3 is 13 amino acids long. In germline, CDR1 is KGHSH, CDR2 LQKENI. V was clipped by 4 bases and J by 5 bases, with 8 bases between them. CDR3 coding DNA: TGTGCCAGCTCACGCAGCCCCAATGAAAAACTGTTTTTT. It codes for CASSRSPNEKLFF.

CDR3 loop: CASSPDRGVSEQFF. CDR3 nucleotides: TGTGCCAGCAGTCCGGACAGGGGGGTCAGTGAGCAGTTCTTC. The genes are TRBV6-5 and TRBJ2-1; TRBD1 matches 10 bases. The V gene's germline CDR1 is MNHEY and CDR2 SVGAGI. Unmatched junction bases numbered 7, after V lost 5 bases and J lost 9 bases. This CDR3 has 14 amino acids.

The sample holds many counts of this clonotype. The chain uses TRBV11-2 and TRBJ2-2; D is perhaps TRBD1 (5 bases). Germline CDR1 and CDR2: SGHAT and FQNNGV. The CDR3 has 16 residues. The ends were cut back, 0 bases at V and 7 bases at J, with 15 bases in the middle. The CDR3 spells CASSLDPPGRGGELFF. Written as DNA, the CDR3 is TGTGCCAGCAGCTTAGATCCCCCAGGGCGTGGCGGGGAGCTGTTTTTT.

This clonotype was counted only a few times. This chain connects TRBV6-6 to TRBJ2-4; 9 nucleotides agree with TRBD1. The trim removed 5 bases at V and 2 bases at J, leaving 7 bases unmatched. This CDR3 spans 16 amino acids. Per germline, CDR1 MNHNY and CDR2 SVGAGI (reference sequence). CDR3 DNA: TGTGCCAGCAGTCGACAGGGGGTCGTGTCCAAAAACATTCAGTACTTC. Its protein product is CASSRQGVVSKNIQYF.

This CDR3 is CASSPTGLSNQPQHF. DNA of the CDR3: TGTGCCAGCAGTCCCACAGGTCTTAGCAATCAGCCCCAGCATTTT. The chain uses TRBV6-5 and TRBJ1-5; D may be TRBD1 (5 bases). There are 15 residues in the CDR3. Per the germline V gene, CDR1 is MNHEY and CDR2 is SVGAGI. With 5 bases removed from V and 0 bases from J, the gap between germline ends came to 11 bases.

V usage is TRBV11-2 and J usage is TRBJ1-4; tentative D call: TRBD1 (5 bases). The CDR3 totals 15 residues. Trimming cost V 1 base and J 3 bases, with 9 bases left between them. Germline-derived CDR1 and CDR2 are SGHAT and FQNNGV. The CDR3 loop reads CASSLVRVSNEKLFF. The CDR3 DNA sequence: TGTGCCAGCAGCTTAGTCAGGGTATCTAATGAAAAACTGTTTTTT.

Here the CDR3 reads CASRKGTGGETQYF. For the CDR3, the DNA is TGTGCCAGCAGGAAGGGGACAGGGGGTGAGACCCAGTACTTC. This chain connects TRBV7-2 to TRBJ2-5; 11 bases line up with TRBD1. The CDR3 contains 14 residues. Germline-derived CDR1 and CDR2 are SGHTA and FQGNSA. J was trimmed by 5 bases and V by 6 bases; bases with no gene match: 5.

This clonotype was counted many times. CDR3 sequence reads: CASSWGQESSGNTIYF. The CDR3 DNA reads TGCGCCAGCAGCTGGGGACAGGAGTCCTCTGGAAACACCATATATTTT. The rearrangement links TRBV5-1 to TRBJ1-3; 8 nucleotides align to TRBD1. With V trimmed by 3 bases and J by 0 bases, 5 bases remained unmatched. Germline CDR1 SGHRS, CDR2 YFSETQ. The CDR3 totals 16 residues.

The J gene is TRBJ1-1, the V gene TRBV19; D not certain. V gave up 2 bases and J gave up 2 bases, with 6 bases separating them. CDR3 size: 13 residues. The germline CDR1 and CDR2 sequences are LNHDA and SQIVND (reference sequence). CDR3 protein: CASSITANTEAFF. The CDR3 DNA sequence: TGTGCCAGTAGTATAACAGCAAACACTGAAGCTTTCTTT.

Points on this clonotype: This may stem from a read error, because a much larger clone lies one nucleotide away. As the CDR3 is not closed by the conserved phenylalanine or tryptophan, this likely results from a read error. The chain uses TRBV14 and TRBJ1-2; 8 bases fit TRBD1. Trimming removed 6 bases from V and 7 bases from J; junction bases left unmatched: 7. Germline V CDR1 and CDR2: SGHDN, FVKESK. The CDR3 has 13 residues. In nucleotides, the CDR3 is TGTGCCAGCAGACTAGGGACAGGCGGTGGCTACACCTCC. Protein: CASRLGTGGGYTS.

This clonotype came up many times. The CDR3 loop is CASSLGGQGNGYTF. The CDR3 coding sequence is TGCGCCAGCAGCTTGGGGGGACAGGGCAATGGCTACACCTTC. The chain has TRBV5-1 and TRBJ1-2, with TRBD1 identical over 9 bases. Germline V gene lookup returns CDR1 SGHRS and CDR2 YFSETQ. CDR3 length: 14 residues. J gave up 6 bases and V 0 bases, and 3 bases lay outside the gene matches.

This clonotype was seen repeatedly, ten times or more. This rearrangement joins TRBV7-2 to TRBJ2-2; the match to TRBD2 covers 8 bases. The J segment lost 4 bases and the V segment lost 4 bases, leaving 14 bases of the junction unmatched. The CDR3 loop spans 18 amino acids. Germline V lookup: CDR1 SGHTA, CDR2 FQGNSA. CDR3 coding DNA: TGTGCCAGCAGCTCACGCGGGCTAGCGGGTACTATCACCGGGGAGCTGTTTTTT. As protein: CASSSRGLAGTITGELFF.